These T cell receptor beta chains were read from a single sample in a study of CD4 T cells in relation to SARS-CoV-2 and coronaviruses. Assay used: immunoSEQ multiplex PCR; TCRdb lists only in-frame clones, some missing. The data show tens of thousands of clones, less than 70% seen once. Which antigens these TCRs recognize remains unknown. The sequenced material came from CD4+ T cells from PBMCs, cultured in vitro. The receptor source for this set is a human donor in good health. The CDR3 runs from the conserved cysteine through the conserved F or W. A D gene is named only where the DNA matches it firmly. Clone sizes are given selectively: once, few, many, or a class where the clone is expanded.

d_gene	v_gene	j_gene	abundance	len	CDR3aa	CDR3nt
NA	TRBV18	TRBJ2-7	NA	14	CASSPPNEEREQYF	TGTGCCAGCTCACCACCGAATGAGGAGCGCGAGCAGTACTTC
NA	TRBV5-1	TRBJ1-4	NA	15	CASSLGSGAAEKLFF	TGCGCCAGCAGCCTTGGATCGGGGGCCGCGGAAAAACTGTTTTTT
TRBD2	TRBV29-1	TRBJ2-1	NA	16	CSVELYELAGLNEQFF	TGCAGCGTTGAGCTCTATGAACTAGCGGGCTTAAATGAGCAGTTCTTC
NA	TRBV10-3	TRBJ2-6	NA	19	CAISESMVGVGSGANVLTF	TGTGCCATCAGTGAGTCGATGGTGGGGGTCGGCTCTGGGGCCAACGTCCTGACTTTC
NA	TRBV5-1	TRBJ1-3	once	15	CASSAGGVTGNTIYF	TGCGCCAGCAGCGCCGGGGGGGTAACTGGAAACACCATATATTTT
NA	TRBV7-2	TRBJ2-2	NA	14	CASSPNGGSGELFF	TGTGCCAGCAGCCCAAACGGGGGTTCCGGGGAGCTGTTTTTT
NA	TRBV4-3	TRBJ2-2	NA	17	CASSLNPGRSDTGELFF	TGCGCCAGCAGCTTGAACCCGGGGCGGTCTGACACCGGGGAGCTGTTTTTT
TRBD1	TRBV5-1	TRBJ1-2	NA	14	CASSFSTGQGGYTF	TGCGCCAGCAGCTTTTCAACGGGACAGGGAGGCTACACCTTC
TRBD1	TRBV11-2	TRBJ1-4	once	14	CASSPDRGWEKLFF	TGTGCCAGCAGCCCCGACAGGGGCTGGGAAAAACTGTTTTTT
NA	TRBV30	TRBJ2-3	NA	15	CAWSVLFRETDTQYF	TGTGCCTGGAGTGTACTATTTCGGGAGACAGATACGCAGTATTTT
TRBD1	TRBV30	TRBJ2-6	NA	16	CAWTKDRVPGANVLTF	TGTGCCTGGACCAAGGACAGGGTCCCTGGGGCCAACGTCCTGACTTTC
TRBD2	TRBV6-2/TRBV6-3	TRBJ2-2	NA	17	CASSPSGGETNTGELFF	TGTGCCAGCAGTCCCAGCGGGGGAGAGACGAACACCGGGGAGCTGTTTTTT
TRBD2	TRBV4-2	TRBJ2-7	few	14	CASSQDLRDYEQYF	TGTGCCAGCAGCCAAGATCTGAGGGACTATGAACAGTACTTC
NA	TRBV29-1	TRBJ2-7	NA	11	CSVVQLYEQYF	TGCAGCGTAGTACAGCTCTACGAGCAGTACTTC
TRBD2	TRBV5-1	TRBJ2-5	NA	16	CASSTGLAFHQETQYF	TGCGCCAGCAGCACTGGACTAGCGTTTCACCAAGAGACCCAGTACTTC
TRBD2	TRBV18	TRBJ2-7	NA	14	CASTRGDGTYEQYF	TGTGCCAGCACGCGGGGGGACGGAACCTACGAGCAGTACTTC
NA	TRBV6-5	TRBJ2-5	NA	16	CASSYGPSQWRETQYF	TGTGCCAGCAGTTACGGGCCTAGCCAGTGGCGAGAGACCCAGTACTTC
TRBD2	TRBV9	TRBJ2-7	few	12	CASSPGLGVQYF	TGTGCCAGCAGCCCGGGACTAGGGGTGCAGTACTTC
TRBD2	TRBV9	TRBJ2-2	few	15	CASSVLLAGAGELFF	TGTGCCAGCAGCGTATTACTAGCGGGAGCCGGGGAGCTGTTTTTT
NA	TRBV7-9	TRBJ2-1	NA	11	CASSLVNEQFF	TGTGCCAGCAGTTTGGTCAATGAGCAGTTCTTC
NA	TRBV19	TRBJ1-2	once	13	CASSSREDYGYTF	TGTGCCAGTAGTAGCAGGGAGGACTATGGCTACACCTTC
NA	TRBV7-8	TRBJ2-4	NA	17	CASSPGRIALAKNIQYF	TGTGCCAGCAGCCCGGGCAGGATTGCGTTAGCCAAAAACATTCAGTACTTC
NA	TRBV21-1	TRBJ1-1	few	19	CASSKVIRDRGPGDTEAFF	TGTGCCAGCAGCAAAGTGATTAGGGACAGGGGGCCTGGGGACACTGAAGCTTTCTTT
TRBD1	TRBV4-2	TRBJ1-1	NA	13	CASRRDRVTEAFF	TGTGCCAGCAGACGGGACAGGGTGACTGAAGCTTTCTTT
NA	TRBV7-2	TRBJ2-4	few	15	CASSLVSGARNIQYF	TGTGCCAGCAGCTTAGTATCAGGAGCCCGAAACATTCAGTACTTC
NA	TRBV6-5	TRBJ1-1	few	11	CASRTAVEAFF	TGTGCCAGCAGGACAGCGGTTGAAGCTTTCTTT
TRBD2	TRBV11-2	TRBJ2-7	NA	17	CASSRRQAGAISYEQYF	TGTGCCAGCAGTCGACGGCAAGCGGGGGCCATCTCCTACGAGCAGTACTTC
NA	TRBV4-3	TRBJ2-6	NA	18	CASSWRAFLSSGANVLTF	TGCGCCAGCAGCTGGAGGGCCTTCCTCTCCTCTGGGGCCAACGTCCTGACTTTC
NA	TRBV6-5	TRBJ2-5	NA	15	CASREAPPAQETQYF	TGTGCCAGCAGAGAGGCGCCCCCGGCCCAAGAGACCCAGTACTTC
TRBD2	TRBV18	TRBJ2-1	NA	15	CASSIRDYSYNEQFF	TGTGCCAGCTCAATCCGGGACTACTCCTACAATGAGCAGTTCTTC
NA	TRBV4-3	TRBJ1-6	NA	16	CASSQGVQGIGSPLHF	TGCGCCAGCAGCCAAGGGGTACAGGGCATAGGTTCACCCCTCCACTTT
NA	TRBV2	TRBJ2-2	NA	14	CASSGHLNTGELFF	TGTGCCAGCAGTGGACACTTGAACACCGGGGAGCTGTTTTTT
TRBD1	TRBV5-1	TRBJ1-2	NA	15	CASSWGDRANYGYTF	TGCGCCAGCAGCTGGGGGGACAGGGCCAACTATGGCTACACCTTC
TRBD1	TRBV7-2	TRBJ1-2	NA	13	CASSFQGARGYTF	TGTGCCAGCAGCTTCCAGGGGGCGCGAGGCTACACCTTC
NA	TRBV6-2/TRBV6-3	TRBJ2-7	NA	14	CASSSGRSSYEQYF	TGTGCCAGCAGTTCGGGACGGAGCTCCTACGAGCAGTACTTC
NA	TRBV19	TRBJ1-2	NA	14	CASTADRNNYGYTF	TGTGCCAGTACCGCCGACAGAAATAACTATGGCTACACCTTC
NA	TRBV19	TRBJ1-6	NA	14	CASSDPGLRTPLHF	TGTGCCAGTAGTGATCCGGGCCTCAGGACACCCCTCCACTTT
NA	TRBV15	TRBJ1-1	NA	14	CATPPCSGDTEAFF	TGTGCCACACCACCCTGTAGTGGGGACACTGAAGCTTTCTTT
NA	TRBV7-2	TRBJ1-4	NA	14	CASSQEGGGEKLFF	TGTGCCAGCAGCCAAGAGGGAGGCGGTGAAAAACTGTTTTTT
NA	TRBV4-3	TRBJ2-1	NA	19	CASSQGIRWRQRKDNEQFF	TGCGCCAGCAGCCAAGGAATAAGGTGGCGGCAGCGCAAAGACAATGAGCAGTTCTTC
NA	TRBV6-4	TRBJ1-1	NA	13	CASSSEEGTEAFF	TGTGCCAGCAGTTCAGAGGAGGGGACTGAAGCTTTCTTT
NA	TRBV18	TRBJ2-7	NA	17	CASSPTFYEGSSYEQYF	TGTGCCAGCTCACCTACATTTTACGAAGGAAGTTCCTACGAGCAGTACTTC
NA	TRBV19	TRBJ2-7	NA	16	CASSNRSSRGVAEQYF	TGTGCCAGTTCTAATAGATCGTCCCGTGGTGTGGCCGAGCAGTACTTC
NA	TRBV5-8	TRBJ2-1	few	15	CASSLGGSSYNEQFF	TGTGCCAGCAGCTTGGGGGGGAGCTCCTACAATGAGCAGTTCTTC
NA	TRBV4-3	TRBJ2-6	NA	17	CASSQGPSETGANVLTF	TGCGCCAGCAGCCAAGGTCCCAGTGAAACTGGGGCCAACGTCCTGACTTTC
TRBD1	TRBV10-3	TRBJ1-6	NA	14	CAISVDRYNSPLHF	TGTGCCATCAGTGTGGACAGGTATAATTCACCCCTCCACTTT
NA	TRBV7-2	TRBJ1-4	NA	16	CASSLYGAATNEKLFF	TGTGCCAGCAGCTTATACGGGGCTGCAACTAATGAAAAACTGTTTTTT
TRBD1	TRBV27	TRBJ2-2	few	15	CASSWTGGYTGELFF	TGTGCCAGCAGTTGGACAGGGGGCTACACCGGGGAGCTGTTTTTT
NA	TRBV11-2	TRBJ2-2	NA	13	CASSVINRGELFF	TGTGCCAGCAGCGTCATCAACAGGGGGGAGCTGTTTTTT
NA	TRBV19	TRBJ2-3	NA	17	CASSVARDIQGRNTQYF	TGTGCCAGTAGTGTTGCTAGGGACATTCAGGGAAGGAATACGCAGTATTTT